This paragraph covers one TCR beta chain sequence. These data belong to a study of blood T cell repertoires in COVID-19. Study as a whole: There were acute and convalescent COVID-19 samples, and they came from the United States, Italy and Spain. From T cells, B-cell-depleted T cells, or PBMCs came the material, which was cDNA or gDNA.

Looked up from germline, CDR1 is SNHLY and CDR2 is FYNNEI. The CDR3 contains 10 residues. V was cut by 5 bases and J by 11 bases, with 9 bases left in between. In the study's own analysis: Amplification with reference gene primers provided the estimates of nucleated cell counts. Clones were read by immunoSEQ multiplex PCR, and TCRdb kept only the in-frame ones, dropping some. V and J calls plus clone size are reproduced from that table; the DNA served to infer D and trimming. This sample has 200,000 to 250,000 clones, with about 80% found just once. This sequence originates from a woman aged 30 to 39 who had recovered from COVID-19. Sequenced: peripheral blood. The J gene is TRBJ1-1, the V gene TRBV2, with no clear D. The CDR3 DNA reads TGTGCCAGCAGTTTACAAGCGGCTTTCTTT. This sequence encodes CASSLQAAFF.